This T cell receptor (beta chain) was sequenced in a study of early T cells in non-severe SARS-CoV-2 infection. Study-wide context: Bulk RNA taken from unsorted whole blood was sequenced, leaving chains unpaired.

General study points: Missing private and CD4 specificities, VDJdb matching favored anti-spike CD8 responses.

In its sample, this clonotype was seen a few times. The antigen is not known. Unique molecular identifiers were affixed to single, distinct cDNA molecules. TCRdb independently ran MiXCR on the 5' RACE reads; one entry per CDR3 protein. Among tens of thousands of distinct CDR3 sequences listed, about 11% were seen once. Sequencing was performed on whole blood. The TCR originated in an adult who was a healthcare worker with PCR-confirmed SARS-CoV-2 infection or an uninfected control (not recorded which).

The CDR3 here is CASLGLRDYEQYF. The DNA of the CDR3 is TGTGCCAGCCTCGGCCTTAGGGATTACGAGCAGTACTTC. The chain has TRBV2 and TRBJ2-7; unclear D gene. The CDR3 sequence is 13 residues long. Germline CDR1 is SNHLY and CDR2 is FYNNEI. Trimming stripped 8 bases from V and 4 bases from J, with 15 bases between.